This entry lists 22 T cell receptor beta chains sequenced from one sample in a study of graft-versus-host responses after intestinal transplantation. Assay used: immunoSEQ multiplex PCR; TCRdb lists only in-frame clones, some missing. There are over 85,000 clones in the sample; 90% to 95% occur only once, and 0.15% to 0.2% lies in the top ten. For these receptors, no antigen is known. Sample: unstimulated CD4+ T cells sorted from spleen or lymph node cells, taken before transplant. Receptor source: a human donor who was the organ donor for an intestinal transplant.

The chain is built from TRBV7-9 and TRBJ1-2; D gene uncertain. The CDR3 totals 11 residues. The V end lost 5 bases, the J end lost 8 bases, and 9 bases lay between the germline ends. Germline lookup yields CDR1 SEHNR and CDR2 FQNEAQ (reference sequence). CDR3 in DNA: TGTGCCAGCAGCCCCCAGGAAGGCTACACCTTC. It yields the protein CASSPQEGYTF.

The CDR3 protein is CATSRERGFNYGYTF. The CDR3 coding sequence is TGTGCCACCAGCAGAGAACGGGGTTTTAACTATGGCTACACCTTC. The chain links TRBV15 to TRBJ1-2; D unresolved. The CDR3 loop spans 15 amino acids. Germline CDR1 LNHNV, CDR2 YYDKDF (reference sequence). Trimming pared 0 bases from V and 1 base from J, leaving 9 bases between.

This rearrangement joins TRBV5-4 to TRBJ2-5, with TRBD1 identical over 10 bases. Matching the DNA end better, TRBJ2-7 makes the J call doubtful. The germline V gene has CDR1 SGHNT and CDR2 YYREEE (reference sequence). CDR3 length: 14 residues. The CDR3 nucleotides read TGTGCCAGCAGCGCCAGGGACAGGGGCTACGAGCAGTACTTC. It specifies CASSARDRGYEQYF.

The chain couples TRBV15 to TRBJ2-5; D uncertain. CDR3 size: 15 residues. Trimming removed 3 bases from V and 2 bases from J, with 13 bases in between. CDR1 and CDR2 from the germline V gene are LNHNV and YYDKDF (reference sequence). The CDR3 loop is CATSRAEALQETQYF. CDR3 DNA sequence: TGTGCCACCAGCAGGGCAGAGGCCTTACAAGAGACCCAGTACTTC.

V usage is TRBV6-4 and J usage is TRBJ2-7; TRBD1 might be the D (6 bases). The germline gives CDR1 MRHNA, CDR2 SNTAGT. Trimming took off 3 bases at V and 5 bases at J, with 23 bases between the two ends. The CDR3 sequence is 17 residues long. CDR3 DNA: TGTGCCAGCAGTGAACGCCCCAATCGTTCAGGGGACCACGAGCAGTACTTC. Translating it yields CASSERPNRSGDHEQYF.

CDR3 DNA: TGTGCCAGCAGGGACATCAGCTCTGGAAACACCATATATTTT. Residues: CASRDISSGNTIYF. The J gene is TRBJ1-3, the V gene TRBV6-1; TRBD1 might be the D (5 bases). V lost 6 bases and J lost 0, with 9 bases in between. CDR3 length: 14 amino acids. Per the germline V gene, CDR1 is MNHNS and CDR2 is SASEGT.

V usage is TRBV4-1 and J usage is TRBJ2-5, with 11 bases lining up with TRBD2. V was clipped by 3 bases and J by 5 bases; unmatched bases: 14. CDR1 and CDR2 (germline): MGHRA, YSYEKL. CDR3 length: 18 amino acids. As DNA, the CDR3 is TGCGCCAGCAGCCAGTATGGGACTAGCGGTGCGGGGCTGGAGACCCAGTACTTC. This gives the protein CASSQYGTSGAGLETQYF.

CDR3 sequence (DNA): TGTGCCAGCAGCTTGATCTTCCCTGAGCAGTACTTC. Translation gives CASSLIFPEQYF. The chain joins TRBV5-5 to TRBJ2-7; D is unresolved. Germline assignment: CDR1 SGHKS and CDR2 YYEKEE (reference sequence). The CDR3 covers 12 residues. Trimming left V 1 base short and J 7 bases short, with 9 bases between.

The chain combines TRBV19 with TRBJ1-6; D gene unclear. The germline gives CDR1 LNHDA, CDR2 SQIVND (reference sequence). Trimming took 6 bases from V and 4 from J, leaving 10 bases between them. The CDR3 totals 14 residues. The DNA of the CDR3 is TGTGCCAGTAGGGGAGCGGGGTATAATTCACCCCTCCACTTT. Translating it yields CASRGAGYNSPLHF.

In nucleotides, the CDR3 is TGTGCCAGCAGGGACAGGGAACTACGCACAGATACGCAGTATTTT. It translates to CASRDRELRTDTQYF. This chain joins TRBV28 and TRBJ2-3; 8 bases align to TRBD1. CDR1 MDHEN and CDR2 SYDVKM come from the germline V gene. This CDR3 comprises 15 residues. The V gene end was trimmed by 6 bases and the J gene end by 1 base; junction bases not matched to a gene: 6.

The chain joins TRBV19 to TRBJ1-5; TRBD1 is a possible D gene (6 bases). V shed 1 base and J shed 10 bases, with 11 bases lying between them. This CDR3 is 13 amino acids long. Germline V gives CDR1 LNHDA, CDR2 SQIVND (reference sequence). The CDR3 is CASSIVWDNPQHF. The CDR3 DNA is TGTGCCAGTAGTATAGTTTGGGACAATCCCCAGCATTTT. The entire variable domain, with the rest obtained from reference TRBV19 and TRBJ1-5, is as follows: DGGITQSPKYLFRKEGQNVTLSCEQNLNHDAMYWYRQDPGQGLRLIYYSQIVNDFQKGDIAEGYSVSREKKESFPLTVTSAQKNPTAFYLCASSIVWDNPQHFGDGTRLSIL.

The rearrangement links TRBV6-5 to TRBJ2-1; D gene ambiguous. The germline V and J ends were trimmed by 9 bases and 0 bases, with 12 bases remaining between them. Germline values: CDR1 MNHEY, CDR2 SVGAGI. The CDR3 length is 14 residues. The CDR3 DNA is TGTGCCAGTAGACGACAAACCTCCTACAATGAGCAGTTCTTC. Translation gives CASRRQTSYNEQFF.

The J gene is TRBJ2-3, the V gene TRBV7-9; 11 nucleotides agree with TRBD1. Germline trimming cut 5 bases from V and 6 bases from J; bases unmatched to any gene: 10. The CDR3 spans 16 residues. The germline gives CDR1 SEHNR, CDR2 FQNEAQ (reference sequence). CDR3 sequence (DNA): TGTGCCAGCAGCCCCCGGACAGGGGGCTCTTTCGATACGCAGTATTTT. This sequence encodes CASSPRTGGSFDTQYF. The whole variable domain, remainder taken from reference TRBV7-9 and TRBJ2-3, is DTGVSQNPRHKITKRGQNVTFRCDPISEHNRLYWYRQTLGQGPEFLTYFQNEAQLEKSRLLSDRFSAERPKGSFSTLEIQRTEQGDSAMYLCASSPRTGGSFDTQYFGPGTRLTVL.

This clone was counted once. The gene calls are TRBV28 and TRBJ2-1; 8 positions agree with TRBD2. V dropped 1 base and J dropped 9; count of bases not matched to a gene: 2. This CDR3 contains 13 residues. The germline CDR1 and CDR2 sequences are MDHEN and SYDVKM. The CDR3: CASSLFRGGEQFF. DNA for the CDR3: TGTGCCAGCAGTTTATTTCGGGGGGGTGAGCAGTTCTTC.

V gene TRBV29-1 combines with J gene TRBJ1-1, with TRBD1 matching 8 bases. The CDR3 is made up of 12 amino acids. The V gene's germline CDR1 is SQVTM and CDR2 ANQGSEA. Unmatched junction bases numbered 7, after V lost 7 bases and J lost 6 bases. CDR3 DNA sequence: TGCAGCGGACGGACAGGGTCCCCTGAAGCTTTCTTT. Translated, it gives CSGRTGSPEAFF.

The gene calls are TRBV7-3 and TRBJ2-1; no firm D call. CDR1 is SGHTA, CDR2 FQGTGA, per germline. This CDR3 contains 15 residues. V was pared by 1 base and J by 4 bases, with 11 bases between. In nucleotides, the CDR3 is TGTGCCAGCAGCTTAAGGCAGGTTCCTTACAATGAGCAGTTCTTC. Protein sequence: CASSLRQVPYNEQFF.

This sequence joins TRBV29-1 and TRBJ1-4, with D uncertain. This CDR3 has 12 residues. Between the trimmed V and J ends, which lost 4 bases and 0 bases, there was a span of 3 bases. Germline CDR1 is SQVTM and CDR2 is ANQGSEA. The CDR3 sequence: CSVAATNEKLFF. In DNA, the CDR3 is TGCAGCGTTGCTGCAACTAATGAAAAACTGTTTTTT.

The sample holds one count of this clone. This chain links TRBV13 with TRBJ1-1; no clear D gene. This CDR3 contains 13 residues. CDR1 is PRHDT, CDR2 FYEKMQ, per germline (reference sequence). V was trimmed by 5 bases and J by 2 bases, leaving 9 bases between them. Written as DNA, the CDR3 is TGTGCCAGCAGCACTAATCTTAACACTGAAGCTTTCTTT. Its protein is CASSTNLNTEAFF.

The chain employs TRBV12-5 and TRBJ1-5; 7 positions match TRBD1. The CDR3 consists of 20 residues. Germline V gene data show CDR1 as LGHNT and CDR2 as FRNRAP. After removal of 5 bases from V and 1 base from J, the junction contained 20 bases not matched to a gene. In DNA, the CDR3 is TGTGCTAGTGGTCCCCAGGGACAGATCCATACCTACTTCAGCAATCAGCCCCAGCATTTT. It specifies CASGPQGQIHTYFSNQPQHF.

V usage is TRBV4-1 and J usage is TRBJ1-6, with 8 bases identical to TRBD1. J was trimmed by 9 bases and V by 1 base; bases with no gene match: 8. Per the germline V gene, CDR1 is MGHRA and CDR2 is YSYEKL. The CDR3 covers 16 residues. The CDR3 loop is CASSQAYGTGGSPLHF. CDR3 bases: TGCGCCAGCAGCCAAGCTTATGGGACAGGAGGTTCACCCCTCCACTTT.

The V gene is TRBV18, the J gene TRBJ2-5, with 12 bases fitting TRBD1. The length of the CDR3 is 17 residues. Germline V CDR1 and CDR2: KGHSH, LQKENI. V lost 6 bases and J lost 4; bases outside the gene matches: 12. The CDR3 spells CASSLKGTGGWGETQYF. CDR3 DNA sequence: TGTGCCAGCTCCCTCAAGGGGACAGGGGGCTGGGGAGAGACCCAGTACTTC.

V gene TRBV28 combines with J gene TRBJ2-7; unclear D gene. The ends were cut back, 8 bases at V and 1 base at J, with 15 bases in the middle. This CDR3 has 14 amino acids. Germline CDR1 is MDHEN and CDR2 is SYDVKM. CDR3 protein: CASARVIFSYEQYF. The CDR3 DNA follows: TGTGCCAGCGCCCGGGTGATCTTTTCCTACGAGCAGTACTTC.